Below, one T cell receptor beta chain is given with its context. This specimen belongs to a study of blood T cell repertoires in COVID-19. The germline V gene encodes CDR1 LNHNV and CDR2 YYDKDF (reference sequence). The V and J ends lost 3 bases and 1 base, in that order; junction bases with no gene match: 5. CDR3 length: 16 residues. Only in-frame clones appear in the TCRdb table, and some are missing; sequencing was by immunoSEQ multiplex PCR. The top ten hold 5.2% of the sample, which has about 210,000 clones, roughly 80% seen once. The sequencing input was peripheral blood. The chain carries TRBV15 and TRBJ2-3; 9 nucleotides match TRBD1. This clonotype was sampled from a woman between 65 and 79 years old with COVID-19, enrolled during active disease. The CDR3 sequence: CATSRGQGLGTDTQYF. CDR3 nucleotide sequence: TGTGCCACCAGCAGGGGACAGGGTTTAGGCACAGATACGCAGTATTTT.